This T cell receptor beta chain is drawn from a study of cytomegalovirus exposure and HLA in healthy donors. Whole-study findings and limits: Earlier analysis yielded a pattern in which most TCR beta V segments were productive about 87% or about 30% of the time. Based on reports, TCR beta sequences accurately predicted HLA-A and HLA-B alleles for most subjects.

This clone was observed once. Antigen unknown. With 60 Vbeta and 13 Jbeta primers, the PCR was carried out. Sequencing was performed with immunoSEQ multiplex PCR; in TCRdb, only in-frame clones are kept and a portion is missing. The table shows roughly 77,000 clones, with approximately 79% occurring only once. Germline CDR1 and CDR2: SGHTS and YDEGEE. There are 15 residues in the CDR3. Trimming stripped 4 bases from V and 2 bases from J, with 13 bases between. The sequencing input was PBMCs. This TCR was recovered from a woman aged 40 to 50 in good health and CMV-seropositive. The rearrangement uses TRBV5-8 and TRBJ2-1, with D perhaps TRBD1 (6 bases). CDR3 nucleotide sequence: TGTGCCAGCAGCCCAACAGGGAGAACCTACAATGAGCAGTTCTTC. Its protein product is CASSPTGRTYNEQFF.